Listed below are T cell receptor beta chains from one sample, sequenced in a study of Graves' ophthalmopathy and Graves' hyperthyroidism. TCRdb processed the multiplex PCR reads anew with MiXCR; each CDR3 protein has one entry. In the table there are a few hundred thousand distinct CDR3 sequences, roughly a sixth of which are singletons. The source material was peripheral blood. These receptors were taken from an adult woman with stable Graves' hyperthyroidism. The CDR3 runs from the conserved cysteine through the conserved F or W. The D gene is left open where the match is weak. Clone size is stated in some rows and not others, as once, few, many or a class when expanded.

TRBV12-3/TRBV12-4	14	TRBJ2-5	many	TRBD2	TGTGCCAGCAGGAAGACTAGCGGCCAAGAGACCCAGTACTTC	CASRKTSGQETQYF
TRBV25-1	17	TRBJ2-4	-	-	TGTGCCAGCAGTGAGTCCGGGCAGGGGATAGCCAAAAACATTCAGTACTTC	CASSESGQGIAKNIQYF
TRBV24-1	13	TRBJ2-4	many	TRBD1	TGTGCCACCAGTGATCCGACAGGGGCTAATCGGTTCTTC	CATSDPTGANRFF
TRBV6-5	13	TRBJ1-2	-	TRBD1	TGTGCCAGCAGTTTAAAGGGGGCGTATGGCTACACCTTC	CASSLKGAYGYTF
TRBV28	17	TRBJ1-6	many	-	TGTGCCAGCACCTCTAGGACGGCAAGCTCCTATAATTCACCCCTCCACTTT	CASTSRTASSYNSPLHF
TRBV6-5	17	TRBJ2-5	-	TRBD2	TGTGCCAGCAGTTACTTGGCTAGCGGGGGGGCAAAAGAGACCCAGTACTTC	CASSYLASGGAKETQYF
TRBV12-5	13	TRBJ1-5	-	TRBD1	TGTGCTAGTGGCACAGGGGGCGGACAGCCCCAGCATTTT	CASGTGGGQPQHF
TRBV6-5	14	TRBJ1-1	-	-	TGTGCCAGCAGTTACTCGTGGAGCCACACTGAAGCTTTCTTT	CASSYSWSHTEAFF
TRBV7-2	13	TRBJ1-1	-	-	TGTGCCAGCAGCTTGCCGGGTTTCACTGAAGCTTTCTTT	CASSLPGFTEAFF
TRBV6-2/TRBV6-3	15	TRBJ2-7	many	-	TGTGCCAGCAGTTACGAGGCGACTTTTACCTACGAGCAGTACTTC	CASSYEATFTYEQYF
TRBV6-5	13	TRBJ1-1	many	-	TGTGCCAGCAGTTACAGGAGGGGAGCTCGGGCTTTCTTT	CASSYRRGARAFF
TRBV2	14	TRBJ1-5	many	-	TGTGCCAGCAGTGGAGGGGAAGGAGTTCAGCCCCAGCATTTT	CASSGGEGVQPQHF
TRBV28	14	TRBJ2-7	many	TRBD1	TGTGCCAGCAGTGTACCGGGACAGGGGGAAGGGCAGTACTTC	CASSVPGQGEGQYF
TRBV20-1	16	TRBJ2-5	many	TRBD1	TGCAGTGCAAACGCCATAAAAAAAGACAGGGGAGAGACCCAGTACTTC	CSANAIKKDRGETQYF
TRBV20-1	15	TRBJ2-5	few	TRBD2	TGCAGTGCTATACTAGCGGGGGGTCGCGGGGAGACCCAGTACTTC	CSAILAGGRGETQYF
TRBV20-1	14	TRBJ2-7	many	TRBD2	TGCAGTGCTAGAGGACTAGCGGGACTTCACGAGCAGTACTTC	CSARGLAGLHEQYF
TRBV2	13	TRBJ1-5	many	-	TGTGCCAGCAGTAATAACCAGGTTCAGCCCCAGCATTTT	CASSNNQVQPQHF
TRBV20-1	13	TRBJ1-2	many	TRBD1	TGCAGTGCTCCCGGACAGGGGACATATGGCTACACCTTC	CSAPGQGTYGYTF
TRBV6-1	14	TRBJ1-2	once	TRBD1	TGTGCCAGCAGTGACCGGGACAGCAACTATGGCTACACCTTC	CASSDRDSNYGYTF
TRBV12-3/TRBV12-4	14	TRBJ2-4	many	-	TGTGCCAGCAGTTTAGGGCAGGGGTTAAACATTCAGTACTTC	CASSLGQGLNIQYF
TRBV27	15	TRBJ1-3	many	-	TGTGCCAGCAGTCCTTATATGCAACGTGGAAACACCATATATTTT	CASSPYMQRGNTIYF
TRBV4-2	13	TRBJ2-7	few	-	TGTGCCAGCAGCCAAGATTTGGGGGAGTGGGAGTACTTC	CASSQDLGEWEYF
TRBV5-6	17	TRBJ1-6	many	-	TGTGCCAGCAGCGCCAGGGTGGGGGGCCCCTATAATTCACCCCTCCACTTT	CASSARVGGPYNSPLHF
TRBV27	15	TRBJ1-1	many	-	TGTGCCAGCAGTCGGCCTGGACGGACGAACACTGAAGCTTTCTTT	CASSRPGRTNTEAFF
TRBV13	15	TRBJ2-7	many	-	TGTGCCAGCAGCTTAAGGGCTAACGTAAACTACGAGCAGTACTTC	CASSLRANVNYEQYF
TRBV28	13	TRBJ2-7	-	-	TGTGCCAGCAGGAAAGGCGTCTCCTACGAGCAGTACTTC	CASRKGVSYEQYF
TRBV12-3/TRBV12-4	16	TRBJ1-1	many	-	TGTGCCAGCAGTTTCGCCAGGTACGATTTGAACACTGAAGCTTTCTTT	CASSFARYDLNTEAFF
TRBV6-1	15	TRBJ1-1	many	TRBD1	TGTGCCAGCAGTGAAATGGGGACAGGGCGCACTGAAGCTTTCTTT	CASSEMGTGRTEAFF